The sequence of this TCR beta chain was determined in a study of breast tumors, draining lymph nodes, adjacent tissues. Overall study findings and caveats: Luminal-like breast cancer showed significantly greater tumor-nontumor repertoire similarity than basal-like breast cancer did. Tumor T cell lymph node origin was a supported hypothesis, not proven. Findings are consistent with lymph node origin and intratumoral expansion of most tumor T cells. Tumors had less TCR diversity than lymph nodes, more than nontumor tissue.

This clonotype was recorded many times. Its specificity is not known. TCRdb itself ran the multiplex PCR reads through MiXCR, one entry per CDR3 protein. The table includes about 130,000 distinct CDR3 sequences, about 20% detected once. CDR1 and CDR2 from the germline V gene are SGHAT and FQNNGV. The CDR3 loop spans 15 amino acids. Between the trimmed V and J ends, which lost 5 bases and 3 bases, there was a span of 17 bases. Axillary draining lymph nodes of breast cancer patients supplied the node samples. This rearrangement joins TRBV11-2 to TRBJ2-7, with a possible D match to TRBD2 (6 bases). Sequences were obtained from axillary lymph node tissue. This TCR came from a female donor with breast cancer. Some clones in this sample may be carry-over from other donors' samples. CDR3 sequence reads: CASSPPQGGLYEQYF. As DNA, the CDR3 is TGTGCCAGCAGCCCCCCCCAGGGAGGCCTCTACGAGCAGTACTTC.